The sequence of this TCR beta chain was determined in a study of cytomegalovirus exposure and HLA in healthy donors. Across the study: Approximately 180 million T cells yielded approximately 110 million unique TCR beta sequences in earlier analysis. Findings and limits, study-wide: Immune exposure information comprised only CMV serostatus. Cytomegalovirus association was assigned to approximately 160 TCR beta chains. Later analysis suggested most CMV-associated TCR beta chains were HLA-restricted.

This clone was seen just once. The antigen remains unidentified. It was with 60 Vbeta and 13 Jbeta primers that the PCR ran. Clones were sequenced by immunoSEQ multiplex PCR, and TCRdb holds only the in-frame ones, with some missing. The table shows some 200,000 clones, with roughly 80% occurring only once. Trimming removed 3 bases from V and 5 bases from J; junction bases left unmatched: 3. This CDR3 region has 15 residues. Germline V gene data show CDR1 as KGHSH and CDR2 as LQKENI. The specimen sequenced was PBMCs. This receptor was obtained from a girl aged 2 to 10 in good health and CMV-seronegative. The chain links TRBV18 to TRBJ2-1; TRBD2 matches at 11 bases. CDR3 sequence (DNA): TGTGCCAGCTCACCGCTAGCGGGGGGAAACAATGAGCAGTTCTTC. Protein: CASSPLAGGNNEQFF.